These 8 T cell receptor beta chains were sequenced from one sample in a study of T cells in Graves' hyperthyroidism and ophthalmopathy. From RNA transcripts, TCR beta CDR3 regions were amplified. First-round RT-PCR of the TCR CDR3 relied on the HTBI primer set. TCRdb reanalysed the multiplex PCR reads using MiXCR and keeps one entry per CDR3 protein. The sample carries hundreds of thousands of distinct CDR3 sequences, around 13% recorded once. Sequencing was done on a sample of blood. These receptors were taken from a woman in her thirties with Graves' hyperthyroidism that later progressed to Graves' ophthalmopathy.

Ten or more counts support this clonotype. This chain uses TRBV12-3 or TRBV12-4 with TRBJ2-2; 7 nucleotides match TRBD2. The CDR3 has 16 residues. V shed 1 base and J 4 bases; nucleotides not matched to a gene: 6. The CDR3 nucleotides read TGTGCCAGCAGTTTAGGGGCGGGAGTGGCCACCGGGGAGCTGTTTTTT. Its translation: CASSLGAGVATGELFF.

This clonotype was counted only a few times. This may be a read error: a much more frequent sequence differs by one nucleotide. The chain recombines TRBV2 with TRBJ2-5; D possibly uses TRBD1 or TRBD2 (5 bases each). Germline V CDR1 and CDR2: SNHLY, FYNNEI. This CDR3 comprises 14 residues. Trimming stripped 8 bases from V and 3 bases from J, with 16 bases between. Here the CDR3 reads CASLGDGQKETQYF. In DNA, the CDR3 is TGTGCCAGCCTCGGGGACGGTCAGAAAGAGACCCAGTACTTC.

J is TRBJ1-4 and V is TRBV6-2 or TRBV6-3; the match to TRBD1 covers 8 bases. The CDR3 covers 14 residues. Germline V gives CDR1 MNHEY, CDR2 SVGEGT. V dropped 0 bases and J dropped 8; count of bases not matched to a gene: 2. The CDR3 nucleotides are TGTGCCAGCAGTTACTCGGACAGGGAAGAAAAACTGTTTTTT. Its translation is CASSYSDREEKLFF.

This clonotype came up a few times. The gene calls are TRBV6-1 and TRBJ1-3; D is undetermined. Germline-derived CDR1 and CDR2 are MNHNS and SASEGT. V was cut by 5 bases and J by 0 bases, with 20 bases left in between. CDR3 length: 18 amino acids. The CDR3 here is CASSTPERESRSGNTIYF. CDR3 nucleotides: TGTGCCAGCAGTACCCCGGAACGGGAAAGCCGCTCTGGAAACACCATATATTTT.

The J gene is TRBJ2-7, the V gene TRBV28; 9 bases align to TRBD2. Germline values: CDR1 MDHEN, CDR2 SYDVKM. The CDR3 has 14 amino acids. The junction had 7 bases not matched to a gene; V was cut back by 7 bases and J by 3 bases. CDR3 coding DNA: TGTGCCAGCAACTTAGCGGGAGCCTTCTACGAGCAGTACTTC. Translated: CASNLAGAFYEQYF.

This clonotype turned up a few times. The rearrangement uses TRBV27 and TRBJ2-5; the D gene could be TRBD1 or TRBD2 (5 bases each). Deletions cut 5 bases from V and 5 bases from J, with 12 bases between. This CDR3 is 13 amino acids long. CDR1 and CDR2 (germline): MNHEY, SMNVEV (reference sequence). In DNA form, the CDR3 reads TGTGCCAGCAGTCGTGGGACCCGCGAGACCCAGTACTTC. Translation gives CASSRGTRETQYF.

This clonotype was detected a few times. A much larger clone is a single base away; this may be a read error. The rearrangement joins TRBV11-1 to TRBJ2-5, with D perhaps TRBD2 (6 bases). Matching the DNA end better, TRBJ2-1 makes the J call doubtful. The CDR3 runs 12 residues. The germline CDR1 and CDR2 sequences are SGHAT and FQDESV (reference sequence). The CDR3 reads CASSQERETQFF. CDR3 sequence (DNA): TGTGCCAGCAGCCAAGAACGGGAGACCCAGTTCTTC.

This clonotype was observed many times. This chain joins TRBV11-2 and TRBJ1-1; no clear D. The CDR3 is made up of 14 amino acids. Germline lookup yields CDR1 SGHAT and CDR2 FQNNGV. V lost 4 bases to trimming and J lost 0 bases, with 9 bases between them. The CDR3 nucleotides are TGTGCCAGCAGCTCACAACGATTGAACACTGAAGCTTTCTTT. Its translation is CASSSQRLNTEAFF. Drawing the rest from reference TRBV11-2 and TRBJ1-1, the complete variable domain is EAGVAQSPRYKIIEKRQSVAFWCNPISGHATLYWYQQILGQGPKLLIQFQNNGVVDDSQLPKDRFSAERLKGVDSTLKIQPAKLEDSAVYLCASSSQRLNTEAFFGQGTRLTVV.